This is a list of T cell receptor beta chains from one sample in a study of blood T cell repertoires in COVID-19. Profiling relied on immunoSEQ multiplex PCR, and the TCRdb table lists in-frame clones only, not all of them. The data hold 80,000 to 100,000 clones, with approximately 87% observed a single time. Sequences were obtained from peripheral blood. Every receptor here comes from a human donor in a cohort sampled during active COVID-19. CDR3s include the opening cysteine and the closing phenylalanine or tryptophan. A D gene is named only where the DNA matches it firmly. Only part of the rows carry a size: once, few, many, or a class if the clone is expanded.

>TRBV6-5|TRBJ1-1|NA|NA
CASTRGRNTEAFF
TGTGCCAGTACCAGGGGAAGGAACACTGAAGCTTTCTTT
>TRBV3-1/TRBV3-2|TRBJ2-1|NA|NA
CASSTGTSINEQFF
TGTGCCAGCAGCACCGGGACAAGCATCAATGAGCAGTTCTTC
>TRBV11-2|TRBJ2-5|NA|NA
CASSPIKQDEETQYF
TGTGCCAGCAGCCCCATCAAACAGGACGAAGAGACCCAGTACTTC
>TRBV19|TRBJ1-1|once|TRBD1
CASRRDREVEAFF
TGTGCCAGTAGGCGGGACAGGGAAGTGGAAGCTTTCTTT
>TRBV7-2|TRBJ2-1|NA|NA
CASSLVGPYNEQFF
TGTGCCAGCAGCTTGGTGGGCCCATACAATGAGCAGTTCTTC
>TRBV11-1|TRBJ2-7|once|NA
CASSSGFWEQYF
TGTGCCAGCAGCTCCGGGTTTTGGGAGCAGTACTTC
>TRBV6-4|TRBJ2-3|NA|NA
CATRSTGSTDTQYF
TGTGCCACCCGTTCGACGGGGAGCACAGATACGCAGTATTTT
>TRBV4-1|TRBJ2-1|NA|NA
CASSHPYNEQFF
TGCGCCAGCAGCCACCCGTACAATGAGCAGTTCTTC
>TRBV6-4|TRBJ1-5|NA|NA
CASSVGRGDQPQHF
TGTGCCAGCAGTGTGGGCAGGGGAGATCAGCCCCAGCATTTT
>TRBV27|TRBJ1-2|NA|NA
CASAFSLGEAYGYTF
TGTGCCAGCGCGTTCAGTCTGGGAGAAGCATATGGCTACACCTTC
>TRBV27|TRBJ2-2|NA|TRBD2
CASSFRGTSGGELFF
TGTGCCAGCAGTTTTCGTGGGACTAGCGGGGGGGAGCTGTTTTTT
>TRBV19|TRBJ2-1|NA|TRBD2
CASSLRLAGSYNEQFF
TGTGCCAGTAGTTTAAGACTAGCGGGTTCCTACAATGAGCAGTTCTTC
>TRBV27|TRBJ1-6|NA|NA
CASRDGTYNSPLHF
TGTGCCAGCAGGGACGGGACTTATAATTCACCCCTCCACTTT
>TRBV19|TRBJ2-1|NA|NA
CASKVAAGTGNEQFF
TGTGCCAGTAAGGTCGCCGCGGGGACGGGCAATGAGCAGTTCTTC
>TRBV2|TRBJ2-7|NA|NA
CASSDQREQYF
TGTGCCAGCAGTGACCAACGGGAGCAGTACTTC
>TRBV2|TRBJ2-3|NA|NA
CASRPETDSTDTQYF
TGTGCCAGCAGGCCTGAAACTGATAGCACAGATACGCAGTATTTT
>TRBV7-2|TRBJ2-3|NA|NA
CASLYREGTDTQYF
TGTGCCAGCCTGTACAGGGAAGGCACAGATACGCAGTATTTT
>TRBV18|TRBJ2-3|NA|NA
CASSPPVGGLSTDTQYF
TGTGCCAGCTCACCACCGGTCGGAGGGTTGAGCACAGATACGCAGTATTTT
>TRBV7-2|TRBJ1-1|NA|NA
CASSPSPGRDTEAFF
TGTGCCAGCAGCCCGAGCCCGGGGAGGGACACTGAAGCTTTCTTT
>TRBV2|TRBJ2-4|NA|NA
CASSPRDTYPGNIQYF
TGTGCCAGCAGTCCCCGGGACACATATCCGGGTAACATTCAGTACTTC
>TRBV4-2|TRBJ2-1|NA|TRBD2
CASSQVRGLDTYNEQFF
TGTGCCAGCAGCCAAGTGAGGGGACTAGACACTTACAATGAGCAGTTCTTC
>TRBV5-4|TRBJ2-7|NA|TRBD2
CASSLGTSGIYEQYF
TGTGCCAGCAGCTTGGGAACTAGCGGGATTTACGAGCAGTACTTC
>TRBV7-2|TRBJ1-5|few|NA
CASSLGGLEPQHF
TGTGCCAGCAGCTTAGGCGGGTTGGAGCCCCAGCATTTT
>TRBV14|TRBJ2-1|NA|NA
CASSQDFSLVTRHNEQFF
TGTGCCAGCAGCCAAGATTTCTCGTTAGTGACTCGCCACAATGAGCAGTTCTTC
>TRBV5-5|TRBJ1-5|NA|TRBD1
CASSLQGGHNQPQHF
TGTGCCAGCAGTCTGCAGGGGGGTCACAATCAGCCCCAGCATTTT
>TRBV19|TRBJ1-1|once|NA
CASLGRGNTEAFF
TGTGCCAGCCTAGGAAGGGGCAACACTGAAGCTTTCTTT
>TRBV10-3|TRBJ2-5|NA|TRBD1
CAISEGQAYQETQYF
TGTGCCATCAGTGAGGGACAGGCGTACCAAGAGACCCAGTACTTC
>TRBV7-2|TRBJ1-1|NA|TRBD1
CASSQGGGLNTEAFF
TGTGCCAGCAGCCAGGGGGGTGGGTTGAACACTGAAGCTTTCTTT
>TRBV19|TRBJ1-2|NA|NA
CASLPGGDHYGYTF
TGTGCCAGTTTACCTGGCGGAGACCACTATGGCTACACCTTC
>TRBV27|TRBJ1-2|once|NA
CASSSLSTGVYGYTF
TGTGCCAGCAGCTCTCTTTCGACAGGAGTATATGGCTACACCTTC
>TRBV3-1/TRBV3-2|TRBJ1-5|NA|NA
CASSQTRGPNQPQHF
TGTGCCAGCAGCCAGACCAGGGGCCCAAATCAGCCCCAGCATTTT
>TRBV6-2/TRBV6-3|TRBJ2-7|NA|NA
CASSAGLYEQYF
TGTGCCAGCAGTGCGGGTCTCTACGAGCAGTACTTC
>TRBV5-1|TRBJ2-1|NA|NA
CASSSNRDSNEQFF
TGCGCCAGCAGCTCGAACCGGGACTCCAATGAGCAGTTCTTC
>TRBV20-1|TRBJ1-5|once|NA
CSASGGGKPQHF
TGCAGTGCTAGTGGGGGGGGGAAGCCCCAGCATTTT
>TRBV7-2|TRBJ2-3|NA|TRBD1
CASSGDRGRTDTQYF
TGTGCCAGCAGTGGGGACAGGGGGCGGACAGATACGCAGTATTTT
>TRBV5-1|TRBJ2-1|NA|TRBD2
CASSLPLAGSNEQFF
TGCGCCAGCAGCTTGCCGCTAGCGGGATCAAATGAGCAGTTCTTC
>TRBV28|TRBJ2-5|once|TRBD1
CASSLGQRGETQYF
TGTGCCAGCAGTTTGGGACAGCGAGGGGAGACCCAGTACTTC
>TRBV5-1|TRBJ2-1|NA|TRBD1
CASSTTPRTGGSYNEQFF
TGCGCCAGCAGCACAACCCCAAGGACAGGGGGCTCCTACAATGAGCAGTTCTTC
>TRBV28|TRBJ2-7|NA|NA
CASIASGAGESSYEQYF
TGTGCCAGCATCGCATCCGGGGCAGGGGAGAGTTCCTACGAGCAGTACTTC
>TRBV27|TRBJ2-3|NA|TRBD2
CASSFLAGGPDTQYF
TGTGCCAGCAGTTTTCTAGCGGGAGGACCAGATACGCAGTATTTT
>TRBV6-6|TRBJ1-6|once|TRBD1
CASRKQGLDNSPLHF
TGTGCCAGCAGGAAACAGGGGTTAGATAATTCACCCCTCCACTTT
>TRBV6-5|TRBJ2-7|NA|TRBD2
CASWDSGRSYEQYF
TGTGCCAGCTGGGATAGCGGGAGGTCATACGAGCAGTACTTC
>TRBV27|TRBJ1-2|NA|TRBD1
CASRGHGTGGSGYTF
TGTGCCAGCAGGGGGCACGGGACAGGGGGCAGTGGCTACACCTTC
>TRBV28|TRBJ1-5|NA|TRBD1
CASTSGQGGPQPQHF
TGTGCCAGTACCTCGGGACAGGGAGGACCTCAGCCCCAGCATTTT
>TRBV5-4|TRBJ2-1|once|NA
CASSFQGPAGNEQFF
TGTGCCAGCAGCTTTCAGGGGCCAGCCGGAAATGAGCAGTTCTTC
>TRBV6-2/TRBV6-3|TRBJ2-7|NA|NA
CASSYSREQYF
TGTGCCAGCAGTTACTCCCGCGAGCAGTACTTC
>TRBV4-2|TRBJ1-5|NA|NA
CASSQDRGGGPGQPQHF
TGTGCCAGCAGCCAAGATCGGGGCGGGGGTCCGGGTCAGCCCCAGCATTTT
>TRBV2|TRBJ2-1|once|NA
CASSEPRDPTYNEQFF
TGTGCCAGCAGTGAGCCCCGGGATCCCACCTACAATGAGCAGTTCTTC
>TRBV9|TRBJ2-1|once|TRBD2
CASSSGGGSYNEQFF
TGTGCCAGCAGCTCCGGGGGGGGGTCCTACAATGAGCAGTTCTTC
>TRBV7-2|TRBJ2-1|NA|TRBD2
CASSLSLTSGRGNEQFF
TGTGCCAGCAGCTTGTCCTTGACTAGCGGGAGGGGAAATGAGCAGTTCTTC